This T cell receptor beta chain was sequenced during a study of T cells in Graves' hyperthyroidism and ophthalmopathy. RNA transcripts gave rise to amplified TCR beta CDR3 regions. HTBI primers were employed in a first-round RT-PCR of the TCR CDR3. TCRdb analysed the multiplex PCR reads with MiXCR anew, one entry per CDR3 protein. The sample lists approximately 600,000 distinct CDR3 sequences; more than 11% were seen once. Exclusions: uncontrolled infection, other autoimmune disease, pregnancy, lactation. This clonotype has at least ten counts. After removal of 5 bases from V and 2 bases from J, the junction contained 7 bases not matched to a gene. The CDR3 totals 18 residues.

V is TRBV12-3 or TRBV12-4 and J is TRBJ2-2; 14 bases fit TRBD2. What was sequenced was blood. This sequence originates from a woman in her thirties with Graves' hyperthyroidism that later progressed to Graves' ophthalmopathy. Here the CDR3 DNA reads TGTGCCAGCAGTACAGGGACTAGCGGGAGCCAAAACACCGGGGAGCTGTTTTTT. As protein: CASSTGTSGSQNTGELFF.